This T cell receptor beta chain originates from a study of radiotherapy plus CTLA-4 blockade in lung cancer. At the level of the study: Patients showed objective responses in 18% of cases, and disease control was achieved by under 40%.

Study observations and caveats: Expansion in blood of tumor-derived TCR clones was seen after radiotherapy plus ipilimumab. Dynamics of early blood T cell clones, together with interferon-beta, were reportedly the best predictors of response.

Libraries were prepared by immunoSEQ multiplex PCR; TCRdb keeps only in-frame clonotypes and omits some of them. The sample shows approximately 73,000 clones, about nine tenths of them seen only once. The CDR3 is made up of 16 amino acids. Germline V gene lookup returns CDR1 MNHEY and CDR2 SMNVEV (reference sequence). V was shortened by 5 bases and J by 4 bases, with 17 bases between the two germline ends. As for this clone: The antigen is unknown.

This receptor was identified in a human donor with non-small cell lung cancer that progressed on radiotherapy plus ipilimumab. The chain joins TRBV27 to TRBJ1-4; no clear D. The specimen comprised peripheral blood, sampled from a patient treated with radiotherapy plus ipilimumab. The CDR3 bases are TGTGCCAGCAGTGCGACCGTAACGACTATTAATGAAAAACTGTTTTTT. It codes for CASSATVTTINEKLFF.